The rows below give T cell receptor beta chains drawn from one sample of a study of cytomegalovirus exposure and HLA in healthy donors. The protocol was immunoSEQ multiplex PCR, while the TCRdb copy is restricted to in-frame clones and leaves out a portion. The repertoire includes approximately 100,000 clones, about 70% of them detected once, and about 0.8% sits in the top ten. Sequenced material: PBMCs. The receptors originated from a boy between 10 and 17 years old in good health and CMV-seronegative. CDR3s include the opening cysteine and the closing phenylalanine or tryptophan. A D gene is named only where the DNA matches it firmly. The listing skips clone size in some rows; elsewhere it reads once, few, many or a size class.

D gene	V gene	clone size	J gene	CDR3 DNA	CDR3 protein
TRBD1	TRBV6-5	.	TRBJ2-7	TGTGCCAGCAGTTACTCGGGACAGAGCTCCTACGAGCAGTACTTC	CASSYSGQSSYEQYF
TRBD2	TRBV19	.	TRBJ2-1	TGTGCCAGTAGTATGGCGCTAGCGGCTTACAATGAGCAGTTCTTC	CASSMALAAYNEQFF
TRBD1	TRBV5-1	.	TRBJ2-7	TGCGCCAGCAGCACTGGGGACAGGTCGGGGGAGCAGTACTTC	CASSTGDRSGEQYF
TRBD2	TRBV28	.	TRBJ2-7	TGTGCCAGCACTCGGGGGGGCTCCTACGAGCAGTACTTC	CASTRGGSYEQYF
.	TRBV29-1	.	TRBJ2-3	TGCAGCTCCAGCTACAGGGACAGCACAGATACGCAGTATTTT	CSSSYRDSTDTQYF
TRBD1	TRBV19	.	TRBJ2-3	TGTGCCAGTAGATGGGACAGGAGCACAGATACGCAGTATTTT	CASRWDRSTDTQYF
.	TRBV13	.	TRBJ1-2	TGTGCCAGCACCGGACAGCGATCACCGTATGGCTACACCTTC	CASTGQRSPYGYTF
.	TRBV7-3	few	TRBJ2-5	TGTGCCAGCAGCTTAAGAAGAGGAGAGACCCAGTACTTC	CASSLRRGETQYF
.	TRBV6-1	.	TRBJ1-6	TGTGCCAGCAGTGATCAGGGTGATTCACCCCTCCACTTT	CASSDQGDSPLHF
.	TRBV5-1	.	TRBJ2-7	TGCGCCAGCAGCTTCAGCGAGCTCTCCTACGAGCAGTACTTC	CASSFSELSYEQYF
.	TRBV28	.	TRBJ1-5	TGTGCCAGCAGTTTGGGTCCCGGGAGGGGCAATCAGCCCCAGCATTTT	CASSLGPGRGNQPQHF
.	TRBV7-8	.	TRBJ1-4	TGTGCCAGCAGCTTAGCCACGAGTGGGACTGGGGTTTCGAGTGAAAAACTGTTTTTT	CASSLATSGTGVSSEKLFF
.	TRBV27	once	TRBJ1-1	TGTGCCAGCAGTTGGAGTTCCCTGAACACTGAAGCTTTCTTT	CASSWSSLNTEAFF
TRBD1	TRBV27	.	TRBJ2-7	TGTGCCAGCAGTTCTGGGACAGGGGGTGAAGACGAGCAGTACTTC	CASSSGTGGEDEQYF
.	TRBV30	.	TRBJ2-1	TGTGCCTGGCGGGACTACAATGAGCAGTTCTTC	CAWRDYNEQFF
TRBD1	TRBV9	.	TRBJ2-2	TGTGCCAGCAGCGGATCGGACAGGGATAACACCGGGGAGCTGTTTTTT	CASSGSDRDNTGELFF
.	TRBV7-2	once	TRBJ1-2	TGTGCCAGCAGCTCCGGGAGGGGCGCGGGTGGCTACACCTTC	CASSSGRGAGGYTF
.	TRBV6-6	.	TRBJ1-5	TGTGCCAGCAGTTACGGGACATCGACTCAGCCCCAGCATTTT	CASSYGTSTQPQHF
.	TRBV5-1	.	TRBJ1-1	TGCGCCAGCAGCTTGGCCCCGGGGGGCGCTGAAGCTTTCTTT	CASSLAPGGAEAFF
TRBD1	TRBV6-5	few	TRBJ1-3	TGTGCCAGCAGCGCACAGGGGACTGGAAACACCATATATTTT	CASSAQGTGNTIYF
.	TRBV27	.	TRBJ2-7	TGTGCCAGCAGTCGACTCAGACAGGTTTCAACCTACGAGCAGTACTTC	CASSRLRQVSTYEQYF
.	TRBV6-5	.	TRBJ1-4	TGTGCCAGCAGCCCGGGGAGATCGCTTGAAAAACTGTTTTTT	CASSPGRSLEKLFF
TRBD2	TRBV13	.	TRBJ2-1	TGTGCCAGCACCCACCAGACTAGCGGGGACGCCCTCGCCTACAATGAGCAGTTCTTC	CASTHQTSGDALAYNEQFF
TRBD1	TRBV27	.	TRBJ1-1	TGTGCCAGCAGATCAGGGGGCCCGACTGAAGCTTTCTTT	CASRSGGPTEAFF
.	TRBV4-1	few	TRBJ1-3	TGCGCCAGCAGCCAGCCTATACGGGGGGTTAAAGAAAACACCATATATTTT	CASSQPIRGVKENTIYF
.	TRBV12-5	.	TRBJ2-7	TGTGCTAGTGGTTTGAATAGCGGTTACTCCTACGAGCAGTACTTC	CASGLNSGYSYEQYF
.	TRBV5-1	.	TRBJ2-3	TGCGCCAGCACGGTCGGGAGCACAGATACGCAGTATTTT	CASTVGSTDTQYF
TRBD1	TRBV18	.	TRBJ1-2	TGTGCCAGCTCACCCGGGACAGACTATGGCTACACCTTC	CASSPGTDYGYTF
.	TRBV29-1	once	TRBJ1-1	TGCAGCGTTCGGGACACATCGAACACTGAAGCTTTCTTT	CSVRDTSNTEAFF
.	TRBV6-1	.	TRBJ1-5	TGTGCCAGCAGTGTAGTCGGGACACAAAATCAGCCCCAGCATTTT	CASSVVGTQNQPQHF
.	TRBV30	.	TRBJ1-1	TGTGCCTGGAGTGGAGGGAAAAGGAATGAAGCTTTCTTT	CAWSGGKRNEAFF
TRBD2	TRBV7-2	.	TRBJ2-7	TGTGCCAGCAGCGTTAGCGGGAGTCGCTACGAGCAGTACTTC	CASSVSGSRYEQYF
.	TRBV4-3	.	TRBJ2-2	TGCGCCAGCAGCCCCGGACTGAACACCGGGGAGCTGTTTTTT	CASSPGLNTGELFF
.	TRBV4-3	.	TRBJ1-1	TGCGCCAGCAGCCAAACAGGAAGAACTGAAGCTTTCTTT	CASSQTGRTEAFF
.	TRBV28	.	TRBJ1-1	TGTGCCAGCAGTCCCCCGGGACTTTCGGAAGCTTTCTTT	CASSPPGLSEAFF
.	TRBV19	.	TRBJ1-5	TGTGCCAGTAGTATTGAGCAGCAGGATAGCAATCAGCCCCAGCATTTT	CASSIEQQDSNQPQHF
.	TRBV19	.	TRBJ1-2	TGTGCCAGTAGTACCAGACCCAGCGACTATGGCTACACCTTC	CASSTRPSDYGYTF
TRBD1	TRBV19	.	TRBJ1-5	TGTGCCAGTAGCTCGCCGGGACAGATATATAGCAATCAGCCCCAGCATTTT	CASSSPGQIYSNQPQHF
.	TRBV4-1	.	TRBJ2-1	TGCGCCAGCAGCCAACCCACAGTAACCTACAATGAGCAGTTCTTC	CASSQPTVTYNEQFF
.	TRBV19	few	TRBJ2-1	TGTGCCAGTAGCCCCCGAGGGTACAATGAGCAGTTCTTC	CASSPRGYNEQFF
TRBD1	TRBV6-6	.	TRBJ2-2	TGTGCCAGCAGCGGAGGACAGGTCACCGGGGAGCTGTTTTTT	CASSGGQVTGELFF
TRBD1	TRBV30	few	TRBJ1-1	TGTGCCTCCCGGACAGGGAAAGCGACTGAAGCTTTCTTT	CASRTGKATEAFF
.	TRBV7-2	.	TRBJ1-6	TGTGCCAGCAGCTTGCGGGGAATCGGGTCACCCCTCCACTTT	CASSLRGIGSPLHF
.	TRBV6-5	.	TRBJ1-1	TGTGCCAGCAGTTACCTCGGAGAAGGAACTGAAGCTTTCTTT	CASSYLGEGTEAFF
TRBD2	TRBV9	.	TRBJ2-7	TGTGCCAGCAGCGTAGGACTAGCGGGAGACCCCTACGAGCAGTACTTC	CASSVGLAGDPYEQYF
TRBD2	TRBV2	.	TRBJ2-7	TGTGCCAGCAGTGAGTCACTAGCGGGCGTCTTCGAGCAGTACTTC	CASSESLAGVFEQYF
.	TRBV5-6	.	TRBJ2-3	TGTGCCAGCAGAGCAGGGCCGATCACAGATACGCAGTATTTT	CASRAGPITDTQYF
TRBD2	TRBV19	.	TRBJ2-7	TGTGCCAGTAGTATGGGACTAGCGGACGAGCAGTACTTC	CASSMGLADEQYF